The clone carrying this T cell receptor beta chain was recorded at least ten times. V lost 3 bases to trimming and J lost 4 bases; unmatched junction nucleotides: 13. CDR3 size: 18 residues. Germline-derived CDR1 and CDR2 are MNHEY and SMNVEV (reference sequence). The sample comes from a study of T cells in Graves' hyperthyroidism and ophthalmopathy. Using RNA transcripts as the source, TCR beta CDR3 regions were amplified. When the TCR CDR3 underwent first-round RT-PCR, the HTBI primer set was used. TCRdb re-analysed the multiplex PCR reads in MiXCR, keeping a single row per CDR3 protein. Of 500,000 or so distinct CDR3 sequences detected, around 15% appear once; the ten largest clones hold approximately 30%.

This clonotype was obtained from a woman aged 30 to 39 with Graves' ophthalmopathy. The material sequenced was blood. The rearrangement joins TRBV27 to TRBJ2-1; 9 bases agree with TRBD2. The CDR3: CASSFRLAELGRYNEQFF. The CDR3 nucleotides read TGTGCCAGCAGTTTCAGACTAGCGGAGCTGGGGCGATACAATGAGCAGTTCTTC.